A single T cell receptor beta chain is shown here with its context. This sample was included in a study of blood T cell repertoires in COVID-19. On the study more broadly: Sample material is recorded as cDNA or gDNA derived from T cells, B-cell-depleted T cells, or PBMCs.

Original processing notes: Quantification of nucleated cells was approximated via reference gene primer amplification. Profiling relied on immunoSEQ multiplex PCR, and the TCRdb table lists in-frame clones only, not all of them. V, J and clone size are those of that table, while D and trimming were read from the DNA. The sample consists of approximately 300,000 clones, roughly 86% of them appearing once. Sample: peripheral blood. The sequence derives from a woman aged 45 to 65 with acute or convalescent COVID-19.

In DNA, the CDR3 is TGTGCCAGCAGGGGACAGGAAAACGAAAAACTGTTTTTT. Translated, it gives CASRGQENEKLFF. The chain uses TRBV2 and TRBJ1-4; TRBD1 matches 8 bases. CDR1 is SNHLY, CDR2 FYNNEI, per germline. V shed 6 bases and J 8 bases; nucleotides not matched to a gene: 5. This CDR3 region has 13 residues.